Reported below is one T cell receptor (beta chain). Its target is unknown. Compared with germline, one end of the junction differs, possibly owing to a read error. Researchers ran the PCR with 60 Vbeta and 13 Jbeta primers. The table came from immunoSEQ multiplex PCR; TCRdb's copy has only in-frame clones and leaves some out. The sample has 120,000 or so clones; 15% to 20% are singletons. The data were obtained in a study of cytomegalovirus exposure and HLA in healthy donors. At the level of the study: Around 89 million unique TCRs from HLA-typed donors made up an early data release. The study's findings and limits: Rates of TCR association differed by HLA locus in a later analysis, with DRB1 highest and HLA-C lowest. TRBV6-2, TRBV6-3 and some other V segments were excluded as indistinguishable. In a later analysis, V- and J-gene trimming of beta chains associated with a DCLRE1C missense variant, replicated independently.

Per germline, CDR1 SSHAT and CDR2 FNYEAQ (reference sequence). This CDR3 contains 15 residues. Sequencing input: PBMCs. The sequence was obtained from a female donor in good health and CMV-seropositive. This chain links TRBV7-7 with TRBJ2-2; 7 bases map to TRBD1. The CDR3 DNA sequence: TGTGCTAGCAGCTCCTCGACAGGGCTCACCGGGGAGCTGTTTTTT. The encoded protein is CASSSSTGLTGELFF. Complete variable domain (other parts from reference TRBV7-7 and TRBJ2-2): GAGVSQSPRYKVTKRGQDVTLRCDPISSHATLYWYQQALGQGPEFLTYFNYEAQPDKSGLPSDRFSAERPEGSISTLTIQRTEQRDSAMYRCASSSSTGLTGELFFGEGSRLTVL.